These 8 T cell receptor beta chains came from one sample sequenced in a study of shared clonotypes between healthy human individuals. The table came from immunoSEQ multiplex PCR; TCRdb's copy has only in-frame clones and leaves some out. Counted here are around 2,000,000 clones, over 85% occurring once; the ten biggest clones make up approximately 1.2%. Naive CD8 cells were CD45RO-negative, positively selected for CCR7, excluding terminally differentiated effector memory CD45RA+ cells. Input material: naive CD8+ T cells sorted from blood. The receptors were gathered from a man aged 18 to 29 in good health.

V gene TRBV27 combines with J gene TRBJ1-1; the D is unclear. This CDR3 has 13 amino acids. Deletions cut 7 bases from V and 0 bases from J, with 9 bases between. Looked up from germline, CDR1 is MNHEY and CDR2 is SMNVEV (reference sequence). The CDR3 protein is CASKGTMNTEAFF. CDR3 sequence (DNA): TGTGCCAGCAAGGGTACTATGAACACTGAAGCTTTCTTT.

The J gene is TRBJ1-5, the V gene TRBV30; possibly TRBD1 for D (5 bases). Germline-derived CDR1 and CDR2 are GTSNPN and SVGIG (reference sequence). The CDR3 consists of 15 residues. Trimming took off 2 bases at V and 6 bases at J, with 17 bases between the two ends. The CDR3 is CAWSPDSQGFQPQHF. In nucleotides, the CDR3 is TGTGCCTGGAGTCCTGACAGCCAAGGTTTTCAGCCCCAGCATTTT. Combining the CDR3 with reference TRBV30 and TRBJ1-5 gives the whole variable domain SQTIHQWPATLVQPVGSPLSLECTVEGTSNPNLYWYRQAAGRGLQLLFYSVGIGQISSEVPQNLSASRPQDRQFILSSKKLLLSDSGFYLCAWSPDSQGFQPQHFGDGTRLSIL.

In the case of this clone: Additional DNA sequences in this sample encode the identical CDR3. V is TRBV4-1 and J is TRBJ2-5; no firm D call. This CDR3 spans 15 amino acids. Per the germline V gene, CDR1 is MGHRA and CDR2 is YSYEKL. V was pared by 0 bases and J by 2 bases, with 10 bases between. For the CDR3, the DNA is TGCGCCAGCAGCCAAGAAGGAAGGGTTCAAGAGACCCAGTACTTC. Residues: CASSQEGRVQETQYF.

The chain combines TRBV7-2 with TRBJ2-3, with D uncertain. Germline V CDR1 and CDR2: SGHTA, FQGNSA. The CDR3 length is 14 residues. V was shortened by 5 bases and J by 0 bases, with 9 bases between the two germline ends. CDR3 DNA: TGTGCCAGCAGCCTACTCGGCAGCACAGATACGCAGTATTTT. This codes for CASSLLGSTDTQYF.

The chain has TRBV30 and TRBJ2-7; 11 positions match TRBD2. Germline V gene data show CDR1 as GTSNPN and CDR2 as SVGIG (reference sequence). The ends lost 5 bases at V and 6 bases at J; junction bases unmatched: 3. CDR3 size: 12 residues. The CDR3 coding sequence is TGTGCCTGGGTAGCGGGAGGGTCCGAGCAGTACTTC. It yields the protein CAWVAGGSEQYF.

The chain carries TRBV4-3 and TRBJ2-1, with D possibly TRBD1 on 5 matching bases. The germline gives CDR1 LGHNA, CDR2 YSLEER. With 3 bases removed from V and 8 bases from J, the gap between germline ends came to 14 bases. The CDR3 consists of 14 residues. The CDR3 bases are TGCGCCAGCAGCCAGGTTGAAGGGGCCCATGAGCAGTTCTTC. It encodes CASSQVEGAHEQFF.

V and J are TRBV6-8 and TRBJ2-7; D assignment may be TRBD1 or TRBD2 (7 bases each). Per germline, CDR1 MNHGY and CDR2 SAAAGT. The CDR3 is made up of 15 amino acids. Deletions cut 2 bases from V and 3 bases from J, with 14 bases between. The CDR3 DNA sequence: TGTGCCAGCAGTTACAAGCGGGACAGACACTACGAGCAGTACTTC. Its translation is CASSYKRDRHYEQYF.

The genes are TRBV9 and TRBJ1-2; weak D call: TRBD1 (5 bases). The CDR3 is made up of 13 amino acids. V gave up 5 bases and J gave up 4 bases, with 12 bases separating them. Germline V gene sequence: CDR1 SGDLS, CDR2 YYNGEE. CDR3 DNA: TGTGCCAGCAGGGGGGGTCCCGTCTATGGCTACACCTTC. Amino acids: CASRGGPVYGYTF.